Sequencing of this TCR beta chain was carried out in a study of blood T cell repertoires in COVID-19. Overall study: COVID-19 samples from acute and convalescent phases originated in the United States, Italy and Spain. Sources were T cells, B-cell-depleted T cells, or PBMCs; the material itself was cDNA or gDNA.

This clone showed up just once. CDR1 is LGHNA and CDR2 is YNFKEQ in the germline V gene. The CDR3 has 12 amino acids. Trimming took 0 bases from V and 4 from J, leaving 4 bases between them. In the original workflow: Estimated nucleated cell counts came from reference gene primer amplification. Using immunoSEQ multiplex PCR, the repertoire was profiled, and TCRdb retains in-frame clones only, with some absent. V and J calls and clone size follow that table, whereas D and trimming were derived from the DNA. The sample holds about 270,000 clones, about four fifths seen once. This receptor was identified in a woman in her forties or fifties who had recovered from COVID-19. Specimen: peripheral blood. The gene calls are TRBV4-2 and TRBJ2-7; the D is unclear. The CDR3 nucleotides are TGTGCCAGCAGCCAAGATAGATACGAGCAGTACTTC. Protein product: CASSQDRYEQYF.